What follows are 5 T cell receptor beta chains derived from one specimen sequenced in a study of blood T cell repertoires in COVID-19. Sequencing used immunoSEQ multiplex PCR; TCRdb keeps in-frame clones, though not all of them. The data hold approximately 350,000 clones, with roughly 80% observed a single time. Sequenced material: PBMCs or T cells enriched from blood (not recorded which). Receptors were obtained from a woman aged 45-60 years who had recovered from COVID-19.

The J gene is TRBJ2-2, the V gene TRBV7-2; 9 bases align to TRBD2. This CDR3 region has 17 residues. CDR1 is SGHTA and CDR2 is FQGNSA in the germline V gene. The V segment lost 1 base and the J segment 7 bases; nucleotides outside the gene matches: 10. The CDR3 sequence: CASSLGLAGGQGGELFF. CDR3 nucleotides: TGTGCCAGCAGCTTAGGACTCGCGGGGGGGCAAGGCGGGGAGCTGTTTTTT.

The V gene is TRBV7-8, the J gene TRBJ2-1; 10 bases align to TRBD2. CDR1 and CDR2 from the germline V gene are SGHVS and FQNEAQ. V was pared by 0 bases and J by 9 bases, with 8 bases of the junction left unmatched. This CDR3 has 16 amino acids. The CDR3 region is CASSLALGLAGVEQFF. For the CDR3, the DNA is TGTGCCAGCAGCTTAGCGCTCGGGCTAGCGGGAGTTGAGCAGTTCTTC. Filled out from reference TRBV7-8 and TRBJ2-1, the complete variable domain reads GAGVSQSPRYKVAKRGQDVALRCDPISGHVSLFWYQQALGQGPEFLTYFQNEAQLDKSGLPSDRFFAERPEGSVSTLKIQRTQQEDSAVYLCASSLALGLAGVEQFFGPGTRLTVL.

This clone was seen more than once but under ten times. The chain links TRBV10-3 to TRBJ2-3, with D maybe TRBD2 (7 bases). This CDR3 has 19 amino acids. The V and J ends lost 4 bases and 1 base respectively, with 24 bases between them. CDR1 is ENHRY, CDR2 SYGVKD, per germline. The DNA of the CDR3 is TGTGCCATCAGTGGGGGGCTAGCGGAGTCTCGATCCCGCACAGATACGCAGTATTTT. It codes for CAISGGLAESRSRTDTQYF.

The chain recombines TRBV19 with TRBJ2-7; 13 bases match TRBD2. The CDR3 spans 16 residues. Germline CDR1 is LNHDA and CDR2 is SQIVND (reference sequence). Trimming at V came to 4 bases and at J to 0 bases, leaving 3 bases not matched to a gene. Here the CDR3 reads CASSTGTSGNSYEQYF. The CDR3 nucleotides read TGTGCCAGTAGTACCGGGACTAGCGGGAACTCCTACGAGCAGTACTTC.

This clone was seen a few times. The chain joins TRBV27 to TRBJ1-5, with D hard to call. Trimming removed 3 bases at V and 11 bases at J, with 8 bases between. CDR1 is MNHEY and CDR2 is SMNVEV in the germline V gene (reference sequence). The CDR3 length is 11 residues. CDR3 sequence: CASSFEEAQHF. DNA of the CDR3: TGTGCCAGCAGTTTCGAGGAAGCCCAGCATTTT.